This T cell receptor (beta chain) stems from a study of cytomegalovirus exposure and HLA in healthy donors (dated by TCRdb to 2015 to 2018). Regarding the study in general: In an earlier analysis of fewer than 750 of the donors, around 300 Gb of sequence data and roughly 100 million unique TCR beta sequences from 150 million to 200 million T cells were reported. Approximately 300 gigabases of sequencing data and 70 million to 100 million unique TCR sequences made up an early release that covered under 750 HLA-typed donors. Of the roughly 410 genotyped donors, 81% were placed in the genetic ancestry cluster associated with self-reported Caucasian donors. The aim of the study was to test whether cataloging public T cell receptors could identify signatures of past pathogen exposure. The study profiled the T cell repertoires of 550 to 700 subjects by immunosequencing and related them to cytomegalovirus serostatus. Besides the first cohort of roughly 640 subjects, a separate validation cohort made up of roughly 120 different subjects was used. High-throughput TCR immunosequencing, statistical association of individual TCRs with disease status, and machine learning were combined to predict cytomegalovirus infection status. A later analysis re-examined previously published TCR beta repertoires from hundreds of donors and added high-resolution HLA genotyping to investigate patterns of TCR occurrence. Rather than using new phenotypic data, the later analysis identified candidate immune exposures from TCR beta sequences and from how often those sequences occurred across donors. An earlier analysis of some 500 of the donors used high-throughput TCR beta sequencing to judge whether each TCR beta V gene segment behaved as functional or pseudogenic. Donor age, sex, ethnicity and CMV serostatus were collected together with the repertoire data. Genome-wide SNP genotypes for about 60% of the roughly 670 donors were used in a later genetic analysis, which treated that subset as a discovery cohort. Every discovery cohort repertoire had been produced on one sequencing platform. Class I and class II HLA loci were covered by the typing at four-digit resolution. Typing coverage varied by locus: about 620-630 donors for A, B, C, DRB1 and DQB1; approximately 500 for DQA1; 600 to 610 for DPA1; roughly 450 for DPB1. Roughly 5 DR-DQ haplotypes were handled as single units for association and clustering, since linkage in the cohort was strong. Among roughly 400 genotyped donors of the cohort, an average of approximately 200,000 unique TCR beta nucleotide sequences was sequenced per donor, of which roughly 17% were non-productive.

The cohort consisted of hundreds of healthy bone marrow donors. At the time of sampling, every cohort member was nominally healthy, though immune exposures that went unrecorded were likely present. The donor tested CMV seronegative, placing the donor among the 350 or so seronegative members of the cohort. Every donor gave a peripheral blood sample, and the peripheral blood mononuclear cells from that sample were used for TCR beta sequencing. The Qiagen DNeasy Blood Extraction Kit was used to extract genomic DNA from the blood cell samples. As for this clone: The clone's antigen remains unknown. No base qualities exist here, and no much larger clone lies one base off it.

Library preparation used the immunoSEQ multiplex PCR assay. The multiplex PCR relied on a mix of 60 forward primers for TCR Vbeta segments and 13 reverse primers for TCR Jbeta segments. The CDR3 region of rearranged TCR beta genes was amplified from genomic DNA with a multiplex PCR assay. On the Illumina HiSeq System, the amplified TCR beta libraries were sequenced as 87-base-pair reads. Regarding the original processing steps: Across the 670 or so repertoires, a later analysis counted 80 million or so unique TCR beta chains, some 11 million of which were shared by at least two donors. To remove PCR and sequencing errors, raw reads were error-corrected and collapsed into unique sequences using a nearest-neighbor algorithm that merged closely related sequences. To assign V, D and J gene segments, CDR3 sequences were aligned to IMGT reference sequences. For a sequence to be retained, a match of at least six nucleotides to both a V gene segment and a J gene segment was required. Rearrangements were classified as productive when the CDR3 lacked stop codons and remained in frame with V and J, and all other rearrangements were classified as non-productive. CDR3 was defined according to IMGT convention as the region running from the second conserved V-encoded cysteine to the conserved J-encoded phenylalanine. Sequences without an unambiguous match to a single V gene segment were excluded from the earlier analysis of several hundred of the donors. In an earlier analysis of about 590 of the donors, a V segment was called functional when productive rearrangements were above 56.7%, and segregating when the standard deviation between donors exceeded 5%. A statistical classification framework was built to diagnose cytomegalovirus status from the catalog of TCR beta chain sequences. In a later analysis, TCR nucleotide sequences were compared against IMGT/GENE-DB human TR gene sequences so that V and J genes could be assigned. A later analysis assigned CDR3 sequences and most-parsimonious VDJ recombination scenarios with the TCRdist pipeline. In a later analysis, each TCR beta chain was defined by its CDR3 amino acid sequence together with its V-gene family, and reads lacking a unique V-gene family were excluded. In a later analysis, nearly 600 highly shared, low-generation-probability nucleotide sequences were removed to address suspected cross-contamination and a sequencing artifact. For each public chain, a later analysis derived a clonal expansion index from normalized ranks of inferred template counts within each repertoire. A later analysis computed generation probabilities with a VDJ recombination model fitted to out-of-frame rearrangements, and checked the results against IGoR. In a later analysis, TCR-TCR, TCR-HLA and TCR-CMV co-occurrence was scored with hypergeometric tests, and a repertoire-size bias correction was applied to TCR pairs. In a later analysis, false discovery rates were estimated by permuting HLA or CMV assignments 20 times. In a later analysis, co-occurring TCRs were grouped using DBSCAN, with TCRdist sequence similarity added in when clustering inside HLA-allele-positive subsets. Repertoires with fewer than 30,000 or more than 120,000 public chains were left out of co-occurrence clustering, as were five repertoires with anomalous nucleotide sharing. TCRdb took over this immuneACCESS table, retaining in-frame rearrangements with V and J assigned. Such tables are incomplete; in checked studies, under half of the missing clones stem from an unresolved V gene, and the remainder is unexplained. V and J calls and clone size are copied from that table; D and trimming were computed from the DNA. This sample holds approximately 140,000 clones; around 80% were observed only once. 5.1% of the sample is taken by the ten largest.

The investigation overall reported the following: A further reported finding was that TCR beta sequences accurately predicted the HLA-A and HLA-B alleles for most subjects in the first cohort. Broadly in line with IMGT annotations, most TCR beta V segments showed up in productive rearrangements about 87% or about 30% of the time in an earlier analysis of under 700 of the donors. Because some donors lacked HLA typing at each locus, the association tests relied only on the typed subset. A later analysis found that most CMV-associated TCR beta chains appeared HLA-restricted, with HLA associations seemingly driven largely by CMV exposure. Three of the identified cytomegalovirus-associated TCR beta chains were confirmed in vitro to be specific for cytomegalovirus antigens. Several of the top co-occurrence clusters appeared to be linked to parvovirus B19, influenza, CMV and Epstein-Barr virus, according to a later analysis. Most TCR sequences were observed very rarely across donors, whereas some public TCRs were present in many individuals. Some IMGT-functional V segments, including TRBV6-2 and TRBV6-3, could not be told apart with the 87-base-pair reads, so those segments were excluded. Linkage disequilibrium might explain the correlated functional status among segregating V segments, but an unknown experimental factor could not be ruled out. Strong co-occurrence of HLA alleles, especially DR and DQ, made assigning TCR associations to individual alleles difficult. An association between a missense DCLRE1C variant and V-gene and J-gene trimming of TCR beta chains was found in a later genetic analysis and replicated in an independent cohort. A later analysis associated 15,000 to 20,000 TCR beta sequences with specific HLA alleles at a false discovery rate of 0.05. The authors suggested that the approach could potentially be extended to other disease states and immunological phenotypes. Because counts were too low, about 17 rarely observed V segments, including chromosome 9 orphons, were excluded from the earlier analysis of under 650 of the donors. In the study, some 180 TCR beta chains were listed as associated with cytomegalovirus. In a later analysis, HLA-associated TCR beta chains were found to be more clonally expanded and to have lower generation probabilities than equally common non-associated chains. The presence/absence analyses assumed that sequencing depth was roughly uniform across donors, and that assumption may not be true. In this cohort, only TCR beta chains were sequenced, and detectable features were limited by the absence of alpha or paired-chain data. In a later analysis, the rate of TCR association differed among HLA loci, with DRB1 alleles having the most associated TCRs and HLA-C alleles having the fewest. Immune exposure information for the cohort was limited to CMV serostatus. In both the original and validation cohorts, the classifier was reported to diagnose cytomegalovirus status with high specificity and sensitivity. The sequencing pipeline was judged likely to have produced a cluster of highly shared sequence variants as a technical artifact. Compared with the approximately 710-donor mean, donors in an Asian-associated ancestry cluster had fewer N-insertions in productive TCRs, according to a later genetic analysis.

The CDR3 measures 17 amino acids from cysteine to phenylalanine. Kept here is only the CDR3 DNA, which spans 51 bases and is read in frame from base 1. Trimming takes 2 bases off V and 0 bases off J; junction bases not matched to a gene: 8. CDR1 and CDR2 are read off the germline V gene (reference sequence) as SGHKS and YYEKEE. This TCR derives from a male donor in good health and CMV-seronegative. Sequencing was carried out using PBMCs. The chain uses TRBV5-5 and TRBJ2-7, and TRBD1 matches 10 of the central bases. The CDR3 in this case is CASSFGAGTGVSYEQYF. The DNA reads TGTGCCAGCAGCTTCGGGGCCGGGACAGGGGTCTCCTACGAGCAGTACTTC.